This T cell receptor beta chain is drawn from a study of CD8+ T cells in alopecia areata. Reverse transcription of extracted RNA yielded cDNA, which provided the sequencing template. Some clones are missing from TCRdb's copy, which holds only in-frame ones; the method was immunoSEQ multiplex PCR. The sample contains around 270,000 clones, 58% of which appear only once. The sample's treatment: oral pan-JAK inhibitor, 5-10 mg twice daily. V was trimmed by 0 bases and J by 4 bases, leaving 11 bases between them. The CDR3 extends over 15 amino acids. The germline V gene encodes CDR1 SGDLS and CDR2 YYNGEE.

The sequencing here drew on CD4+ T cells sorted from blood, taken at week 24, from a patient treated with tofacitinib. The clonotype originates from a human donor with alopecia areata. The chain combines TRBV9 with TRBJ1-5, with D possibly matching TRBD1 (5 bases). The CDR3 sequence is CASSVDGGRNQPQHF. For the CDR3, the DNA is TGTGCCAGCAGCGTAGATGGGGGAAGGAATCAGCCCCAGCATTTT.